Presented here are 10 T cell receptor beta chains from one specimen sequenced in a study of T cell responses to AZD1222 COVID-19 vaccine. The method was immunoSEQ multiplex PCR; TCRdb's version includes in-frame clones alone and lacks a portion of them. Of 100,000 to 150,000 clones in the sample, around 87% were seen once. Sequenced here: peripheral blood, sampled on day 0 of AZD1222 vaccination. All receptors come from an adult in good health.

The chain combines TRBV10-3 with TRBJ1-1; possibly TRBD1 for D (5 bases). The V end was cut by 8 bases, the J end by 4 bases, with 11 bases between. From germline, CDR1 is ENHRY and CDR2 SYGVKD. This CDR3 contains 12 residues. The CDR3 nucleotides read TGTGCCATCCGGGGGTTTCGCACTGAAGCTTTCTTT. Protein sequence: CAIRGFRTEAFF.

In this sample, this clone turned up a few times. This rearrangement joins TRBV7-9 to TRBJ1-1; no reliable D call. Germline CDR1 is SEHNR and CDR2 is FQNEAQ (reference sequence). Trimming pared 5 bases from V and 1 base from J, leaving 8 bases between. CDR3 length: 13 amino acids. Here the CDR3 reads CASSERANTEAFF. In nucleotides, the CDR3 is TGTGCCAGCAGCGAAAGGGCGAACACTGAAGCTTTCTTT.

The rearrangement joins TRBV27 to TRBJ2-1; 10 nucleotides align to TRBD1. The germline V gene has CDR1 MNHEY and CDR2 SMNVEV (reference sequence). There are 13 residues in the CDR3. Trimming cost V 6 bases and J 6 bases; bases outside gene matches: 2. The CDR3 region has the DNA TGTGCCAGCAGGTGGACAGGGGGCAATGAGCAGTTCTTC. Its translation: CASRWTGGNEQFF.

As DNA, the CDR3 is TGCGCCAGCAGCCAAGGTGGAAGGGGCGCGTTGTCTGAAGCTTTCTTT. It yields the protein CASSQGGRGALSEAFF. The V call is TRBV4-1, the J call TRBJ1-1; perhaps TRBD1 as D (5 bases). Trimming shortened V by 1 base and J by 6 bases, and 18 bases separated the two germline ends. This CDR3 is built from 16 residues. Germline V gene sequence: CDR1 MGHRA, CDR2 YSYEKL.

The chain is built from TRBV7-2 and TRBJ1-4; D gene uncertain. Trimming stripped 1 base from V and 5 bases from J, with 11 bases between. Germline CDR1 SGHTA, CDR2 FQGNSA. The CDR3 extends over 15 amino acids. The CDR3 loop is CASSLGRLGNEKLFF. The DNA for the CDR3 is TGTGCCAGCAGCTTAGGTAGATTGGGAAATGAAAAACTGTTTTTT.

In this sample, this clone turned up once. The chain employs TRBV7-3 and TRBJ2-1, with 9 nucleotides matching TRBD2. Germline-derived CDR1 and CDR2 are SGHTA and FQGTGA. The J segment lost 7 bases and the V segment lost 4 bases, leaving 5 bases of the junction unmatched. This CDR3 is built from 14 residues. CDR3: CASSSSAGGNEQFF. In DNA form, the CDR3 reads TGTGCCAGCAGCTCATCAGCGGGAGGAAATGAGCAGTTCTTC.

This chain connects TRBV13 to TRBJ1-2, with no clear D. Trimming shortened V by 8 bases and J by 7 bases, and 17 bases separated the two germline ends. Germline V gene data show CDR1 as PRHDT and CDR2 as FYEKMQ (reference sequence). This CDR3 contains 13 residues. CDR3 in amino acids: CASGQATASGYTF. CDR3 nucleotide sequence: TGTGCCAGCGGGCAGGCCACCGCTTCTGGCTACACCTTC.

The J gene is TRBJ1-5, the V gene TRBV19; D is unresolved. CDR1 and CDR2 from the germline V gene are LNHDA and SQIVND (reference sequence). V was cut by 2 bases and J by 2 bases, with 13 bases left in between. The CDR3 contains 16 residues. The CDR3 coding sequence is TGTGCCAGTAGTATAATAAGAATAGGCCGCAATCAGCCCCAGCATTTT. Translation gives CASSIIRIGRNQPQHF.

The rearrangement joins TRBV12-3 or TRBV12-4 to TRBJ1-1; possible D gene TRBD1, 6 bases. V lost 6 bases and J 4 bases, leaving 9 bases between the germline ends. The CDR3 totals 12 residues. DNA for the CDR3: TGTGCCAGCAGCGCACAGGGCACTGAAGCTTTCTTT. Protein product: CASSAQGTEAFF.

This clone has a single count. The rearrangement links TRBV9 to TRBJ1-1; 11 nucleotides match TRBD1. V shed 4 bases and J 5 bases; nucleotides not matched to a gene: 10. The germline CDR1 and CDR2 sequences are SGDLS and YYNGEE. The CDR3 totals 16 residues. This CDR3 reads CASSPASGQGGTEAFF. The CDR3 nucleotides read TGTGCCAGCAGCCCGGCGTCGGGACAGGGGGGGACTGAAGCTTTCTTT.